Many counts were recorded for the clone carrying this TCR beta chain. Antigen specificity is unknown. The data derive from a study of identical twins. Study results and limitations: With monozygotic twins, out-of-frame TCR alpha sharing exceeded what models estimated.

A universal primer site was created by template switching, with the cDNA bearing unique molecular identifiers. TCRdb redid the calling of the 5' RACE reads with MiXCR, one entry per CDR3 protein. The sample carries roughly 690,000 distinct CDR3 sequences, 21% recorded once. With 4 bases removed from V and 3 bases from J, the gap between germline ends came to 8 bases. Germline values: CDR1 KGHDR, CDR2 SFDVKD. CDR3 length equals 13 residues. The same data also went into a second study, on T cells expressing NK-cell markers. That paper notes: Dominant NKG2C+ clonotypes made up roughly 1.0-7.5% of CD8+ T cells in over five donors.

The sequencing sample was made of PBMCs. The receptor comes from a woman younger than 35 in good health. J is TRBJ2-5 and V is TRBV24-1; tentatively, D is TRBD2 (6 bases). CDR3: CATSDGGKETQYF. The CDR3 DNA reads TGTGCCACCAGTGACGGGGGTAAAGAGACCCAGTACTTC.